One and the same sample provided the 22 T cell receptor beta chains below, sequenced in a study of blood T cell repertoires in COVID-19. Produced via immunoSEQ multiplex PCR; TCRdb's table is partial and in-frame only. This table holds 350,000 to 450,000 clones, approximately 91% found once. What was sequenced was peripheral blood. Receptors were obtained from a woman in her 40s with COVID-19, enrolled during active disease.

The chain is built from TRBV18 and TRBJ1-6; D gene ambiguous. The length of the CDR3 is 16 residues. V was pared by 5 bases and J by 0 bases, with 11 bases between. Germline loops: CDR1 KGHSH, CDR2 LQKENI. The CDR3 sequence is CASSSGISSYNSPLHF. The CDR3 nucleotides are TGTGCCAGCTCATCCGGGATTAGCTCCTATAATTCACCCCTCCACTTT.

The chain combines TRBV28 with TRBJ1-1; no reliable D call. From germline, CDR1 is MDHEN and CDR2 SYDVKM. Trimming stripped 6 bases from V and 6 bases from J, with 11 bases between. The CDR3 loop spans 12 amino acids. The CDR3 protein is CASSPARAEAFF. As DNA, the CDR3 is TGTGCCAGCAGCCCCGCGCGGGCTGAAGCTTTCTTT.

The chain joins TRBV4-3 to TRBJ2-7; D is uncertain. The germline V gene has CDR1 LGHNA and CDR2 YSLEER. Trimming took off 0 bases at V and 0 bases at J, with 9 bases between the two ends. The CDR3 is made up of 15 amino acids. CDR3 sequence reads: CASSQEAGSSYEQYF. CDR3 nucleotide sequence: TGCGCCAGCAGCCAAGAGGCAGGTAGCTCCTACGAGCAGTACTTC.

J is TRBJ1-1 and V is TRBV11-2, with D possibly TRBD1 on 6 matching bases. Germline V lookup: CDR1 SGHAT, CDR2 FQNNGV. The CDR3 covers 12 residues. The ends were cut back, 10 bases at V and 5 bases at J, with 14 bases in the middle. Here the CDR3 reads CAIRGGGTEAFF. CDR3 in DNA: TGTGCCATCCGAGGGGGGGGAACTGAAGCTTTCTTT.

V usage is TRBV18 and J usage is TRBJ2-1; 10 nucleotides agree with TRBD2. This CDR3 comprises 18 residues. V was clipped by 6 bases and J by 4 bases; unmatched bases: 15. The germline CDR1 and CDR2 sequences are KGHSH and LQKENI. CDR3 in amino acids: CASSRGHPGLATYNEQFF. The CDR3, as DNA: TGTGCCAGCTCCCGGGGACACCCGGGACTAGCGACTTACAATGAGCAGTTCTTC.

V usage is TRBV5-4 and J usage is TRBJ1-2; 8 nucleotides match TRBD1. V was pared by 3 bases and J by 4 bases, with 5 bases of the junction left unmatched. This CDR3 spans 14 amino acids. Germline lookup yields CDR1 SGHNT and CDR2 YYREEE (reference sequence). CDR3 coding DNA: TGTGCCAGCAGCTATTACGGGACAGGCTATGGCTACACCTTC. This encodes CASSYYGTGYGYTF. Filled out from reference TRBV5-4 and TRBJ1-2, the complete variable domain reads ETGVTQSPTHLIKTRGQQVTLRCSSQSGHNTVSWYQQALGQGPQFIFQYYREEENGRGNFPPRFSGLQFPNYSSELNVNALELDDSALYLCASSYYGTGYGYTFGSGTRLTVV.

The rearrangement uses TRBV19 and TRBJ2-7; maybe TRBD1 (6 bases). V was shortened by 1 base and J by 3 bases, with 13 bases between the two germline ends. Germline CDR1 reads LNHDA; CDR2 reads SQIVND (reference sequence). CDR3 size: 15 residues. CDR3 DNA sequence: TGTGCCAGTAGTATAGTGGACAGCGGACTCTACGAGCAGTACTTC. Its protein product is CASSIVDSGLYEQYF. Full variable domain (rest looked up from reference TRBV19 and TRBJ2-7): DGGITQSPKYLFRKEGQNVTLSCEQNLNHDAMYWYRQDPGQGLRLIYYSQIVNDFQKGDIAEGYSVSREKKESFPLTVTSAQKNPTAFYLCASSIVDSGLYEQYFGPGTRLTVT.

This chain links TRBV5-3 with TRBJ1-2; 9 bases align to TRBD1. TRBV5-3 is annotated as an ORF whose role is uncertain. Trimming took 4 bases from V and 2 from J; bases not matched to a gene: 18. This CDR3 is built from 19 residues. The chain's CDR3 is CARSPRSRDRAGSNYGYTF. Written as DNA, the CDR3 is TGTGCCAGAAGCCCACGGTCCCGGGACAGGGCGGGTTCGAACTATGGCTACACCTTC.

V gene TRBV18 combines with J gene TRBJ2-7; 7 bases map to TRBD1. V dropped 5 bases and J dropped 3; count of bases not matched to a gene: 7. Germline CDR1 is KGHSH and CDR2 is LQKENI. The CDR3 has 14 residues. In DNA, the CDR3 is TGTGCCAGCTCAACCGACAGGGTTAACTACGAGCAGTACTTC. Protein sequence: CASSTDRVNYEQYF.

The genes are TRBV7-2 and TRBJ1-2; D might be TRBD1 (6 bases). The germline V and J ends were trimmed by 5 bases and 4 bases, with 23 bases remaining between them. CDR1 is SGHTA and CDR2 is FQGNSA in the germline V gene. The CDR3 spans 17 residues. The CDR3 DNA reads TGTGCCAGCAGCCCGAGGGTATCACAGACAGGTGTCTATGGCTACACCTTC. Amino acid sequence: CASSPRVSQTGVYGYTF.

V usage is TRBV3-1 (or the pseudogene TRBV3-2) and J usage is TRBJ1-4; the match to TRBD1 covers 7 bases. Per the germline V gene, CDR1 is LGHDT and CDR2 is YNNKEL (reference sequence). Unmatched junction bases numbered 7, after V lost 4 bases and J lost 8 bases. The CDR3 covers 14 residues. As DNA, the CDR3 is TGTGCCAGCAGCCCAGGGGGAGGCAAGGAAAAACTGTTTTTT. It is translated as CASSPGGGKEKLFF.

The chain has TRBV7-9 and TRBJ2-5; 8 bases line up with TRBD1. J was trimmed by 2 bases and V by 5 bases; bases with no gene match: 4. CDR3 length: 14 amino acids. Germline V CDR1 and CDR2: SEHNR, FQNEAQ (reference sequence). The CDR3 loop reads CASSRDRGQETQYF. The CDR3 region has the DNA TGTGCCAGCAGCCGCGACAGGGGACAAGAGACCCAGTACTTC.

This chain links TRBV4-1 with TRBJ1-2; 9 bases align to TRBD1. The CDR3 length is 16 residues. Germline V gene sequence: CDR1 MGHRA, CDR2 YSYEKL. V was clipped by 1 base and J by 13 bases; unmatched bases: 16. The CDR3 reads CASSQAGTGMDHDFTF. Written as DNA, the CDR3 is TGCGCCAGCAGCCAAGCCGGGACAGGGATGGATCACGATTTCACCTTC.

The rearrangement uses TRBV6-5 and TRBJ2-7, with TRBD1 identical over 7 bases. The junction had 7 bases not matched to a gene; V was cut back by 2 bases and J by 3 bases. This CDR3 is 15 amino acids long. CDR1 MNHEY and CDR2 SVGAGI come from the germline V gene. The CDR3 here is CASSYGGQSNYEQYF. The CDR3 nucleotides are TGTGCCAGCAGTTACGGGGGACAGAGTAACTACGAGCAGTACTTC.

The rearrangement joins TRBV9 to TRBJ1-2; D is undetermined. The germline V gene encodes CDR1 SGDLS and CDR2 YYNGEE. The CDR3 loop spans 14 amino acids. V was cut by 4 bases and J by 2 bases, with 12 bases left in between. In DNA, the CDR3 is TGTGCCAGCAGCACATCACAGCGGAACTATGGCTACACCTTC. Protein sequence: CASSTSQRNYGYTF.

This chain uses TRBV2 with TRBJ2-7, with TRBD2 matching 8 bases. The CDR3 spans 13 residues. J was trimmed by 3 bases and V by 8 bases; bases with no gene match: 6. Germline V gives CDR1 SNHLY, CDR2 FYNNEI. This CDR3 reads CASWRGVGYEQYF. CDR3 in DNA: TGTGCCAGCTGGCGGGGGGTGGGCTACGAGCAGTACTTC.

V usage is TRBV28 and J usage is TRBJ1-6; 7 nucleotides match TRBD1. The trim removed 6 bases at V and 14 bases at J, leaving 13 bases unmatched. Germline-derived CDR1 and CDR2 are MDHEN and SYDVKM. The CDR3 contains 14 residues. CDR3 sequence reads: CASSLPGGASTLHF. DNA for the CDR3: TGTGCCAGCAGCCTCCCAGGGGGTGCAAGCACCCTCCACTTT.

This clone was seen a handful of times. CDR3 loop: CASSQGTGDHGYTF. In DNA, the CDR3 is TGTGCCAGCAGCCAGGGTACAGGGGATCATGGCTACACCTTC. The rearrangement links TRBV3-1 (or the pseudogene TRBV3-2) to TRBJ1-2; 7 bases map to TRBD1. The CDR3 totals 14 residues. V gave up 3 bases and J gave up 6 bases; unmatched junction bases: 7. Per germline, CDR1 LGHDT and CDR2 YNNKEL (reference sequence).

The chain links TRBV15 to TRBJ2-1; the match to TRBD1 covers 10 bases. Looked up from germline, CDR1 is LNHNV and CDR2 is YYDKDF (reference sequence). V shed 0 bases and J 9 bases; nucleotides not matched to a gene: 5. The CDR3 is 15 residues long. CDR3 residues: CATSREGQGRREQFF. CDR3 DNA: TGTGCCACCAGCAGAGAGGGACAGGGGCGGCGTGAGCAGTTCTTC.

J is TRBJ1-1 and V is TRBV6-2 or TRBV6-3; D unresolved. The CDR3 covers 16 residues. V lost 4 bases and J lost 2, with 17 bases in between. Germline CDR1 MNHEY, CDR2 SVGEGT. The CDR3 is CASSFPGPYLNTEAFF. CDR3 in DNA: TGTGCCAGCAGTTTTCCGGGTCCCTATTTAAACACTGAAGCTTTCTTT.

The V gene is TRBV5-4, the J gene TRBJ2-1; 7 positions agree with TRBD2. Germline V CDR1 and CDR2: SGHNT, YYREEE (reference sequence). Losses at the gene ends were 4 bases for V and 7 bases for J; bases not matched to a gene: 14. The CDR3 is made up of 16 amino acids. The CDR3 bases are TGTGCCAGCAGCCCCCTATCGGGGGGAAGATCGAATGAGCAGTTCTTC. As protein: CASSPLSGGRSNEQFF.

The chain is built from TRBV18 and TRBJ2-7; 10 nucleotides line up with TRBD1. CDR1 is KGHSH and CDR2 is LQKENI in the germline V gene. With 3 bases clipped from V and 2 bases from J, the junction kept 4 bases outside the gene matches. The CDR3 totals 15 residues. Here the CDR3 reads CASSPGQGPTYEQYF. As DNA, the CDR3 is TGTGCCAGCTCACCGGGACAGGGGCCGACCTACGAGCAGTACTTC.